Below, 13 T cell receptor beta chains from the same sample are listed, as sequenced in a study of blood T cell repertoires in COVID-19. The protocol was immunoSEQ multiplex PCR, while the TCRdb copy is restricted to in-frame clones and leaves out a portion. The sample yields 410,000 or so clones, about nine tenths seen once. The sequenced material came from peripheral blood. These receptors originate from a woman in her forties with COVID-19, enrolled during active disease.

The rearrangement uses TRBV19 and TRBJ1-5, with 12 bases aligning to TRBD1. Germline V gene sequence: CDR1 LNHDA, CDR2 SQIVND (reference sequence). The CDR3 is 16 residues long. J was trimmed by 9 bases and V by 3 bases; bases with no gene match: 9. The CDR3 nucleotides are TGTGCCAGTAGTATGGGGGGACAGGGGGCCGGAGGGCCCCAGCATTTT. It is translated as CASSMGGQGAGGPQHF.

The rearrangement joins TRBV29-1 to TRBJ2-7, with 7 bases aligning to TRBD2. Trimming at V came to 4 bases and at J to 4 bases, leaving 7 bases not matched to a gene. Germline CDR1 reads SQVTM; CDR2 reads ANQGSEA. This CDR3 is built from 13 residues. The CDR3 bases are TGCAGCGTTGCCCGGGGGGAAAATTACGAGCAGTACTTC. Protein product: CSVARGENYEQYF.

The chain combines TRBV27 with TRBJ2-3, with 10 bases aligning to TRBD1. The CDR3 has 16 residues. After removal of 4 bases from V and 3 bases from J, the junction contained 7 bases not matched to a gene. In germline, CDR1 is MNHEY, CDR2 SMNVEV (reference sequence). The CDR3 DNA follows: TGTGCCAGCAGTTGGCGGGACAGGGGTAGGACAGATACGCAGTATTTT. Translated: CASSWRDRGRTDTQYF.

DNA of the CDR3: TGTGCCTGGAGCACTCAGGGGGCGGGCTATGGCTACACCTTC. Encoded protein: CAWSTQGAGYGYTF. The genes are TRBV30 and TRBJ1-2, with 8 bases lining up with TRBD1. This CDR3 region has 14 residues. Unmatched junction bases numbered 7, after V lost 3 bases and J lost 4 bases. Per the germline V gene, CDR1 is GTSNPN and CDR2 is SVGIG (reference sequence).

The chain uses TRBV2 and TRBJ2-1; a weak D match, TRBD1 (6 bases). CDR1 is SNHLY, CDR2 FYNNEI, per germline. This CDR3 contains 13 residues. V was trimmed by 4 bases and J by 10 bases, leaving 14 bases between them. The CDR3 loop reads CASSGKPRGEQFF. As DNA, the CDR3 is TGTGCCAGCAGTGGTAAACCGAGGGGGGAGCAGTTCTTC. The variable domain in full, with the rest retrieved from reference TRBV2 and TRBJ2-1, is EPEVTQTPSHQVTQMGQEVILRCVPISNHLYFYWYRQILGQKVEFLVSFYNNEISEKSEIFDDQFSVERPDGSNFTLKIRSTKLEDSAMYFCASSGKPRGEQFFGPGTRLTVL.

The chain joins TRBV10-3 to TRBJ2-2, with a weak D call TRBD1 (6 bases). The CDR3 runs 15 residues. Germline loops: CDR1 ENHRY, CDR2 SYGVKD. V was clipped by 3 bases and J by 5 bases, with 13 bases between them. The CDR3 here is CAISDFGTTTGELFF. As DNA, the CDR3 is TGTGCCATCAGTGATTTTGGGACAACAACCGGGGAGCTGTTTTTT.

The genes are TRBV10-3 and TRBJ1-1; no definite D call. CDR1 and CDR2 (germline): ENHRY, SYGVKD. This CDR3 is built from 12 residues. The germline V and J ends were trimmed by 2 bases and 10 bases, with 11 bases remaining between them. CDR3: CAISETDKGAFF. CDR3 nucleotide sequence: TGTGCCATCAGTGAGACCGACAAAGGAGCTTTCTTT.

The CDR3 nucleotides read TGTGCCTGGAGTATGGGACTAGCGAGCACAGATACGCAGTATTTT. It is translated as CAWSMGLASTDTQYF. The V and J genes are TRBV30 and TRBJ2-3; 10 bases map to TRBD2. The CDR3 loop spans 15 amino acids. CDR1 and CDR2 (germline): GTSNPN, SVGIG (reference sequence). Germline trimming cut 2 bases from V and 0 bases from J; bases unmatched to any gene: 2.

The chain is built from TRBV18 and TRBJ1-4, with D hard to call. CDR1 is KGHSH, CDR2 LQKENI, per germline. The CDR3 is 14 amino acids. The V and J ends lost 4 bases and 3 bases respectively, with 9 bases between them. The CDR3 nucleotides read TGTGCCAGCTCACGGGAGGCATCTAATGAAAAACTGTTTTTT. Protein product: CASSREASNEKLFF.

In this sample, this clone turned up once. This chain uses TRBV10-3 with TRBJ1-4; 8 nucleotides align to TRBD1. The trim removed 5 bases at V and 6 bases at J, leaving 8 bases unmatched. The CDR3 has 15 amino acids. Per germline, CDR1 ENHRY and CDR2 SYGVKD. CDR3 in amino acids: CAISHSTGVDEKLFF. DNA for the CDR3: TGTGCCATCAGTCACTCGACAGGGGTCGATGAAAAACTGTTTTTT.

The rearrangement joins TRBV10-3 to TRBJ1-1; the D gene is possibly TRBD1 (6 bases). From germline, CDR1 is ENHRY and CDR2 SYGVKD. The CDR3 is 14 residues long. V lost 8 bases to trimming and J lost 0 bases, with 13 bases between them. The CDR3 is CAIQQGEMNTEAFF. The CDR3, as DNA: TGTGCCATCCAACAGGGAGAAATGAACACTGAAGCTTTCTTT.

The CDR3 loop is CASSETSGGPGNTGELFF. The CDR3 DNA is TGCGCCAGCAGTGAGACTAGCGGGGGGCCCGGGAACACCGGGGAGCTGTTTTTT. The J gene is TRBJ2-2, the V gene TRBV10-1; 12 positions match TRBD2. The germline gives CDR1 WNHNN, CDR2 SYGVQD (reference sequence). The CDR3 consists of 18 residues. V shed 2 bases and J 1 base; nucleotides not matched to a gene: 5.

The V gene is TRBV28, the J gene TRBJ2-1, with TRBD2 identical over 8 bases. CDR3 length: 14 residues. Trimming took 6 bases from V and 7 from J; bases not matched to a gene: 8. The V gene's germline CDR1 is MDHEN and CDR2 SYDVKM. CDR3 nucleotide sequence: TGTGCCAGCAGGCCTCGGGGGGGGAGGAATGAGCAGTTCTTC. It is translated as CASRPRGGRNEQFF.